Shown below are 9 T cell receptor beta chains from a single sample sequenced in a study of T cells in Graves' hyperthyroidism and ophthalmopathy. The source material, RNA transcripts, was used to amplify TCR beta CDR3 regions. The study used the HTBI primer set for a first-round RT-PCR of the TCR CDR3. TCRdb analysed the multiplex PCR reads with MiXCR anew, one entry per CDR3 protein. The repertoire holds hundreds of thousands of distinct CDR3 sequences, with roughly 37% as singletons. Sequenced material: blood. These TCRs come from a man between 18 and 35 years old with Graves' hyperthyroidism.

The chain employs TRBV7-3 and TRBJ2-7, with TRBD2 matching over 11 bases. Germline V gene sequence: CDR1 SGHTA, CDR2 FQGTGA. This CDR3 has 15 amino acids. V lost 0 bases, J lost 6 bases, and 4 bases stayed unmatched. CDR3 nucleotides: TGTGCCAGCAGCTTAACTAGCGGGAGGGTATCCGAGCAGTACTTC. Its protein product is CASSLTSGRVSEQYF.

This clonotype was detected many times. V usage is TRBV29-1 and J usage is TRBJ1-4; D remains ambiguous. CDR3 size: 13 residues. The germline gives CDR1 SQVTM, CDR2 ANQGSEA. V was trimmed by 0 bases and J by 8 bases, leaving 10 bases between them. The CDR3 loop reads CSVEEKGSEKLFF. The DNA of the CDR3 is TGCAGCGTTGAAGAAAAGGGAAGCGAAAAACTGTTTTTT.

The rearrangement uses TRBV10-3 and TRBJ2-7, with 7 bases that match TRBD1. This CDR3 region has 15 residues. In germline, CDR1 is ENHRY, CDR2 SYGVKD. With V trimmed by 4 bases and J by 3 bases, 9 bases remained unmatched. Here the CDR3 reads CAISVSPGTVYEQYF. Here the CDR3 DNA reads TGTGCCATCAGTGTGAGTCCCGGGACAGTCTACGAGCAGTACTTC.

The rearrangement links TRBV7-9 to TRBJ2-7; D is perhaps TRBD1 (6 bases). The CDR3 has 14 residues. V shed 6 bases and J shed 3 bases, with 15 bases lying between them. In germline, CDR1 is SEHNR, CDR2 FQNEAQ (reference sequence). CDR3 loop: CASSSPQTGYEQYF. The CDR3 DNA reads as TGTGCCAGCAGTTCCCCTCAGACAGGCTACGAGCAGTACTTC.

CDR3 protein: CASSVQGGSSYEQYF. CDR3 nucleotide sequence: TGTGCCAGCAGCGTCCAGGGGGGTTCCTCCTACGAGCAGTACTTC. This chain links TRBV9 with TRBJ2-7, with D possibly TRBD1 on 7 matching bases. The germline V and J ends were trimmed by 2 bases and 0 bases, with 12 bases remaining between them. CDR3 length equals 15 residues. Germline-derived CDR1 and CDR2 are SGDLS and YYNGEE.

This clonotype was observed a few times. V usage is TRBV10-3 and J usage is TRBJ1-1, with 7 bases matching TRBD1. The CDR3 is 15 residues long. V gave up 10 bases and J gave up 5 bases; unmatched junction bases: 16. Germline assignment: CDR1 ENHRY and CDR2 SYGVKD. CDR3 in amino acids: CASSLTYRGGTEAFF. CDR3 sequence (DNA): TGTGCCAGCAGCCTAACATACAGGGGTGGAACTGAAGCTTTCTTT.

This clonotype was found many times. The rearrangement links TRBV29-1 to TRBJ1-1; D uncertain. V dropped 7 bases and J dropped 7 bases, with 16 bases sitting between them. The CDR3 consists of 12 residues. From germline, CDR1 is SQVTM and CDR2 ANQGSEA. The CDR3 DNA follows: TGCAGCGCCGAAATGCTGGTGGGTGAAGCTTTCTTT. This sequence encodes CSAEMLVGEAFF.

This clonotype was counted ten times or more. This chain connects TRBV29-1 to TRBJ2-2; tentative D call: TRBD1 (6 bases). Between the trimmed V and J ends, which lost 4 bases and 1 base, there was a span of 10 bases. Germline V lookup: CDR1 SQVTM, CDR2 ANQGSEA. This CDR3 spans 14 amino acids. The CDR3 protein is CSVGTGLNTGELFF. In nucleotides, the CDR3 is TGCAGCGTTGGAACAGGGTTGAACACCGGGGAGCTGTTTTTT.

As concerns this clonotype: A much larger clone sits a single nucleotide away, making a read error possible. V is TRBV2 and J is TRBJ1-4, with D hard to call. This CDR3 has 13 amino acids. Germline V gene lookup returns CDR1 SNHLY and CDR2 FYNNEI. CDR3 sequence: CASTEWIGEKLFF. In DNA, the CDR3 is TGTGCCAGCACTGAATGGATAGGTGAAAAACTGTTTTTT.